This T cell receptor (beta chain) was documented in a study of T-cell reconstitution after alpha-beta-depleted transplantation in children. Findings of the study overall: Most T-cell counts and diversity one year after the transplant came from T cells that were newly produced. Where some patients showed high TCRbeta diversity at day 60, it came from recipient T cells and thymic progenitors that had survived. Several hundred expanded graft clones reportedly supplied alpha-beta T cells about two months after transplant.

The table lists this clonotype with many counts. What it binds is unknown. This sample's TCRbeta library carried unique molecular identifier barcodes. TCRdb fed the PCR reads into MiXCR, producing one record per CDR3 protein. This repertoire shows 490,000 or so distinct CDR3 sequences, approximately 10% found once; its top ten account for about 2%. There are 15 residues in the CDR3. Germline CDR1 is MNHEY and CDR2 is SVGEGT. V was clipped by 2 bases and J by 0 bases, with 8 bases between them. This chain links TRBV6-2 or TRBV6-3 with TRBJ2-1; D is unresolved. The sequenced sample was PBMCs, obtained before TCRalphabeta/CD19-depleted stem cell transplant. This receptor was taken from a child aged 2 to 10 with inherited bone marrow failure, due to receive a stem cell transplant. The CDR3 sequence: CASSYVGFSYNEQFF. The CDR3, as DNA: TGTGCCAGCAGTTACGTCGGATTCTCCTACAATGAGCAGTTCTTC.